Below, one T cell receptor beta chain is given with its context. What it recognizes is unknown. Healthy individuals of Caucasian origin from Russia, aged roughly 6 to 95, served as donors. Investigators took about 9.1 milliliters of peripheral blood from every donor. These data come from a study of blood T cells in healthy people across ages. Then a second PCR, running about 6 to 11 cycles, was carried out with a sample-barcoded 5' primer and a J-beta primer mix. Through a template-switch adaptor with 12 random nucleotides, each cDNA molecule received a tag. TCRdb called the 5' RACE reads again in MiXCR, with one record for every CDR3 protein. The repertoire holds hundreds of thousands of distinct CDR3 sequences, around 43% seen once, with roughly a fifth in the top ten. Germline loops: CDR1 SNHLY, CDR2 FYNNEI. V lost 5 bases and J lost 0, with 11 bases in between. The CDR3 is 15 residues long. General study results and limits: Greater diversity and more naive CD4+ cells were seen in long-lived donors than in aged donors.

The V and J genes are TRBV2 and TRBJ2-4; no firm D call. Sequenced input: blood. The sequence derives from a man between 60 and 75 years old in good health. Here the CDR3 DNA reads TGTGCCAGCAGTACTGTTCCCACAGCCAAAAACATTCAGTACTTC. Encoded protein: CASSTVPTAKNIQYF.